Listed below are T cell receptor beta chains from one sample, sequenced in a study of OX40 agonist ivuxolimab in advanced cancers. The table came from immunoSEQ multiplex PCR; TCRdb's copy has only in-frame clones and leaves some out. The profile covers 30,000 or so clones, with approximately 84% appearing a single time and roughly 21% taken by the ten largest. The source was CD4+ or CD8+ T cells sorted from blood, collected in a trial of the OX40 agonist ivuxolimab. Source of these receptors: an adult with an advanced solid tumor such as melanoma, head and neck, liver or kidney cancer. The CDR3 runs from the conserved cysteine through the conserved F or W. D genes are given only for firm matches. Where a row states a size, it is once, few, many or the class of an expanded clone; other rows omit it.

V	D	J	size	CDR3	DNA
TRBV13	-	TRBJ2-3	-	CASSRGGTEADTQYF	TGTGCCAGCAGCCGCGGCGGGACCGAGGCAGATACGCAGTATTTT
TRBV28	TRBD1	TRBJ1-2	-	CASTPPGQGYGYTF	TGTGCCAGCACTCCCCCGGGACAGGGCTATGGCTACACCTTC
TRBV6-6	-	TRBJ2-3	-	CASSGRSVTDTQYF	TGTGCCAGCAGTGGGAGGTCCGTCACAGATACGCAGTATTTT
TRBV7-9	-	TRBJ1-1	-	CASTPKRDTEAFF	TGTGCCAGCACCCCTAAGAGGGACACTGAAGCTTTCTTT
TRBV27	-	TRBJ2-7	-	CASRTSDEQYF	TGTGCCAGCAGGACTAGTGATGAGCAGTACTTC
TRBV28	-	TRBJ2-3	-	CASSVTEDTQYF	TGTGCCAGCAGTGTGACGGAAGATACGCAGTATTTT
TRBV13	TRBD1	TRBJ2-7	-	CASSWGQAYEQYF	TGTGCCAGCAGCTGGGGACAGGCCTACGAGCAGTACTTC
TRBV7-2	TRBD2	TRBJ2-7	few	CASSLSSGELSYEQYF	TGTGCCAGCAGCTTATCTAGCGGGGAGCTGTCCTACGAGCAGTACTTC
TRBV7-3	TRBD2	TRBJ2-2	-	CASSPWLAGGDRGGELFF	TGTGCCAGCAGTCCCTGGCTAGCGGGAGGGGACCGTGGCGGGGAGCTGTTTTTT
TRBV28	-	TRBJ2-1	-	CASSFSNEQFF	TGTGCCAGCAGTTTCAGTAATGAGCAGTTCTTC
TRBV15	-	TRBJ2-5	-	CATSRTVTRRPETQYF	TGTGCCACCAGCAGAACGGTGACGAGACGTCCGGAGACCCAGTACTTC
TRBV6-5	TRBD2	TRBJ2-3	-	CASSYTSGSTDTQYF	TGTGCCAGCAGTTACACTAGCGGGAGCACAGATACGCAGTATTTT
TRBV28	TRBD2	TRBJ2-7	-	CASSYGRVGEQYF	TGTGCCAGCAGTTACGGGAGGGTGGGCGAGCAGTACTTC
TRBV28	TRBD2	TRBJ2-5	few	CASSRSGVVGQETQYF	TGTGCCAGCAGTCGCAGCGGGGTCGTAGGGCAAGAGACCCAGTACTTC
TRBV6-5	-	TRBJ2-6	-	CASSSGAGANVLTF	TGTGCCAGCAGCTCAGGGGCTGGGGCCAACGTCCTGACTTTC
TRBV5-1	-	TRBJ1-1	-	CASSPRVMNTEAFF	TGCGCCAGCAGCCCGAGGGTCATGAACACTGAAGCTTTCTTT
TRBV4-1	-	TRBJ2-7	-	CASSQGTSGEWHEQYF	TGCGCCAGCAGCCAAGGAACCTCAGGGGAGTGGCACGAGCAGTACTTC